This T cell receptor beta chain was recovered during a study of T cells in Graves' hyperthyroidism and ophthalmopathy. Findings and limits, study-wide: For ophthalmopathy, model prediction preceded onset by a median roughly 5.9 months.

Amplification of TCR beta CDR3 regions used RNA as the template. Primed by the HTBI set, a first-round RT-PCR was run on the TCR CDR3. TCRdb passed the multiplex PCR reads through MiXCR, listing each CDR3 protein once. Of approximately 600,000 distinct CDR3 sequences in the sample, around 14% are singletons; the top ten hold around 5.4%. The sample holds many counts of this clonotype. Antigen: not known. Deletions cut 5 bases from V and 4 bases from J, with 15 bases between. Germline V gives CDR1 MNHNS, CDR2 SASEGT. This CDR3 is 15 amino acids long. Subjects aged 18 to 65 presented with newly diagnosed hyperthyroidism of less than 2 months' duration.

The TCR was taken from a woman in her 30s with Graves' hyperthyroidism that later progressed to Graves' ophthalmopathy. What was sequenced was blood. V usage is TRBV6-1 and J usage is TRBJ1-5; D is perhaps TRBD1 (5 bases). DNA for the CDR3: TGTGCCAGCAGTTCCTTCGGGGCTAGGAATCAGCCCCAGCATTTT. Translation gives CASSSFGARNQPQHF.